The 5 T cell receptor beta chains given below trace back to one sample, sequenced in a study of spatial heterogeneity in lung cancer. TCRdb used MiXCR to reprocess the 5' RACE reads, holding one entry per CDR3 protein. The sample lists roughly 70,000 distinct CDR3 sequences, 8% to 10% occurring once. This sample's time point: blood at routine non-recurrence follow-up after resection. The sequenced sample was PBMCs, obtained at follow-up. The receptors originated from a female donor with early-stage non-small cell lung cancer.

This clonotype was picked up many times. V is TRBV27 and J is TRBJ2-1; TRBD2 aligns across 8 bases. The CDR3 length is 13 residues. Trimming took 10 bases from V and 9 from J; bases not matched to a gene: 11. Germline lookup yields CDR1 MNHEY and CDR2 SMNVEV (reference sequence). CDR3 residues: CATEERTSTEQFF. CDR3 DNA: TGTGCCACCGAGGAAAGGACTAGCACTGAGCAGTTCTTC.

This clonotype was seen many times. The rearrangement joins TRBV10-3 to TRBJ2-7, with D tentatively TRBD2 (5 bases). V was pared by 4 bases and J by 5 bases, with 9 bases between. Germline V lookup: CDR1 ENHRY, CDR2 SYGVKD. The CDR3 is made up of 12 amino acids. CDR3 residues: CAISGGPDEQYF. The CDR3 DNA follows: TGTGCCATCAGTGGCGGGCCCGACGAGCAGTACTTC.

This clonotype was detected many times. The genes are TRBV7-3 and TRBJ2-2; D ambiguous. Germline lookup yields CDR1 SGHTA and CDR2 FQGTGA. Trimming removed 5 bases from V and 5 bases from J, with 12 bases in between. There are 14 residues in the CDR3. CDR3 sequence: CASSVGPATGELFF. The CDR3 DNA reads TGTGCCAGCAGCGTCGGCCCAGCGACCGGGGAGCTGTTTTTT.

About this clonotype itself: This clone may be a read error of a much larger clone one base away. The chain carries TRBV9 and TRBJ2-7; possibly TRBD1 or TRBD2 for D (5 bases each). CDR3 length: 14 amino acids. V gave up 0 bases and J gave up 4 bases, with 11 bases separating them. Germline CDR1 is SGDLS and CDR2 is YYNGEE. CDR3 residues: CASSVGGPGYEQYF. CDR3 DNA sequence: TGTGCCAGCAGCGTAGGGGGACCAGGGTACGAGCAGTACTTC.

This clonotype was counted many times. The V gene is TRBV11-2, the J gene TRBJ1-1, with D maybe TRBD1 (6 bases). This CDR3 has 16 residues. Germline CDR1 reads SGHAT; CDR2 reads FQNNGV. V was pared by 2 bases and J by 2 bases, with 15 bases between. The CDR3, as DNA: TGTGCCAGCAGCTTATCACAGGGCGGGACAAACACTGAAGCTTTCTTT. This encodes CASSLSQGGTNTEAFF. The full variable domain, with the rest looked up from reference TRBV11-2 and TRBJ1-1, is EAGVAQSPRYKIIEKRQSVAFWCNPISGHATLYWYQQILGQGPKLLIQFQNNGVVDDSQLPKDRFSAERLKGVDSTLKIQPAKLEDSAVYLCASSLSQGGTNTEAFFGQGTRLTVV.